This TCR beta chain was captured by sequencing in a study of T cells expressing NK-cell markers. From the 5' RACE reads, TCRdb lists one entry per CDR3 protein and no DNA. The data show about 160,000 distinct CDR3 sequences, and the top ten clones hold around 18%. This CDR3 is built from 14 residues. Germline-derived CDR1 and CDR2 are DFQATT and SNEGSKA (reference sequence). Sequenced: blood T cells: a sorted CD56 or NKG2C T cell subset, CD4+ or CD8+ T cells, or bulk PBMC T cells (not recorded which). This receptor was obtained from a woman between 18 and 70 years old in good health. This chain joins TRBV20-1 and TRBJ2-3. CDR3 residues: CSAISPVSTDTQYF.